This entry is about one T cell receptor beta chain. This record comes from a study of PD-1 blockade in mismatch repair-deficient tumors. Generated by immunoSEQ multiplex PCR, the TCRdb table keeps only in-frame clones and is missing some. The sample holds just under 65,000 clones; about 91% are singletons and the top ten take approximately 15%. The V gene's germline CDR1 is MNHEY and CDR2 SMNVEV (reference sequence). This CDR3 spans 15 amino acids. V trimming: 6 bases; J trimming: 0 bases; junction bases outside the gene matches: 7. The sequencing used peripheral blood, collected 52 weeks after starting pembrolizumab. J is TRBJ2-5 and V is TRBV27, with TRBD2 matching over 7 bases. The sequence came from an adult with mismatch repair-deficient cancer. The CDR3, as DNA: TGTGCCAGCAGCTTGACCGGGGGGTACCAAGAGACCCAGTACTTC. Translation: CASSLTGGYQETQYF.